What follows are 24 T cell receptor beta chains derived from one specimen sequenced in a study of blood T cell repertoires in COVID-19. Sequencing used immunoSEQ multiplex PCR; TCRdb keeps in-frame clones, though not all of them. The table shows 250,000 to 300,000 clones, with about 89% occurring only once. Sequenced sample: peripheral blood. The receptors here all came from a young woman with COVID-19, enrolled during active disease.

The chain has TRBV10-3 and TRBJ1-1; 7 nucleotides align to TRBD1. The V gene's germline CDR1 is ENHRY and CDR2 SYGVKD. V lost 5 bases, J lost 0 bases, and 0 bases stayed unmatched. The CDR3 runs 13 residues. For the CDR3, the DNA is TGTGCCATCAGTCAGGGGGTGAACACTGAAGCTTTCTTT. This encodes CAISQGVNTEAFF.

The chain is built from TRBV19 and TRBJ2-3; no definite D call. The ends were cut back, 4 bases at V and 1 base at J, with 15 bases in the middle. The germline V gene has CDR1 LNHDA and CDR2 SQIVND (reference sequence). The CDR3 has 16 residues. The CDR3 protein is CASSTLPVTGTDTQYF. The CDR3 coding sequence is TGTGCCAGTAGTACCCTGCCGGTTACTGGCACAGATACGCAGTATTTT.

The chain recombines TRBV28 with TRBJ1-5; D not certain. The germline V and J ends were trimmed by 6 bases and 3 bases, with 12 bases remaining between them. The CDR3 length is 14 residues. Per the germline V gene, CDR1 is MDHEN and CDR2 is SYDVKM. The CDR3 region has the DNA TGTGCCAGCAGCCTCCGACAACTCAATCAGCCCCAGCATTTT. It translates to CASSLRQLNQPQHF.

The chain combines TRBV5-1 with TRBJ1-1, with D tentatively TRBD1 (6 bases). Germline CDR1 SGHRS, CDR2 YFSETQ. The CDR3 is 15 residues long. With 0 bases removed from V and 1 base from J, the gap between germline ends came to 10 bases. CDR3 loop: CASSLDGGTNTEAFF. The CDR3 DNA reads TGCGCCAGCAGCTTGGATGGGGGCACGAACACTGAAGCTTTCTTT.

This chain connects TRBV5-4 to TRBJ2-1, with 13 positions matching TRBD2. CDR1 and CDR2 from the germline V gene are SGHNT and YYREEE (reference sequence). V gave up 4 bases and J gave up 6 bases; unmatched junction bases: 4. The CDR3 is 15 residues long. CDR3 coding DNA: TGTGCCAGCAGCGGACTAGCGGGAGTAAGCAATGAGCAGTTCTTC. Encoded protein: CASSGLAGVSNEQFF. The full variable domain, rest sourced from reference TRBV5-4 and TRBJ2-1, is ETGVTQSPTHLIKTRGQQVTLRCSSQSGHNTVSWYQQALGQGPQFIFQYYREEENGRGNFPPRFSGLQFPNYSSELNVNALELDDSALYLCASSGLAGVSNEQFFGPGTRLTVL.

This clone appeared a few times. The identical CDR3 is also encoded by other nucleotide sequences in the sample. The rearrangement links TRBV29-1 to TRBJ2-2; 7 nucleotides line up with TRBD1. The CDR3 runs 13 residues. Germline CDR1 SQVTM, CDR2 ANQGSEA. V shed 7 bases, J shed 4 bases, and the junction held 6 bases outside the gene matches. CDR3 sequence (DNA): TGCAGCGGAAACAGGGGTGGCACCGGGGAGCTGTTTTTT. Translation: CSGNRGGTGELFF.

This clone came up once. The chain recombines TRBV6-5 with TRBJ1-6; weak D call: TRBD1 (5 bases). V was trimmed by 7 bases and J by 7 bases, leaving 11 bases between them. The CDR3 is made up of 13 amino acids. Germline V CDR1 and CDR2: MNHEY, SVGAGI. The CDR3 protein is CASTWGQNSPLHF. For the CDR3, the DNA is TGTGCCAGCACCTGGGGCCAAAATTCACCCCTCCACTTT.

This CDR3 reads CASSEFSGYTEAFF. CDR3 DNA sequence: TGTGCCAGCAGTGAATTTTCAGGGTACACTGAAGCTTTCTTT. The rearrangement joins TRBV6-1 to TRBJ1-1, with a possible D match to TRBD1 (5 bases). CDR3 size: 14 residues. Trimming took off 2 bases at V and 3 bases at J, with 10 bases between the two ends. The germline CDR1 and CDR2 sequences are MNHNS and SASEGT.

A single count supports this clone. The chain carries TRBV7-8 and TRBJ1-1; D not resolved. Germline values: CDR1 SGHVS, CDR2 FQNEAQ. The CDR3 covers 15 residues. V lost 3 bases and J 2 bases, leaving 13 bases between the germline ends. CDR3 bases: TGTGCCAGCAGCTTCGCGGCCTTAAAAAACACTGAAGCTTTCTTT. It codes for CASSFAALKNTEAFF.

The V and J genes are TRBV6-2 or TRBV6-3 and TRBJ1-1; D ambiguous. Germline assignment: CDR1 MNHEY and CDR2 SVGEGT. The CDR3 sequence is 15 residues long. Trimming cost V 2 bases and J 1 base, with 11 bases left between them. CDR3 loop: CASSYNGRGNTEAFF. The CDR3 DNA reads TGTGCCAGCAGTTACAACGGACGGGGGAACACTGAAGCTTTCTTT.

The table lists this clone with a few counts. The V and J genes are TRBV19 and TRBJ2-3; D not certain. V was shortened by 8 bases and J by 1 base, with 4 bases between the two germline ends. The CDR3 is made up of 11 amino acids. Germline V gene lookup returns CDR1 LNHDA and CDR2 SQIVND (reference sequence). The CDR3: CASRRTDTQYF. The CDR3 bases are TGTGCCAGTCGTCGCACAGATACGCAGTATTTT.

The chain uses TRBV3-1 (or the pseudogene TRBV3-2) and TRBJ1-2; 12 nucleotides agree with TRBD1. Germline V gene data show CDR1 as LGHDT and CDR2 as YNNKEL (reference sequence). There are 16 residues in the CDR3. V lost 5 bases to trimming and J lost 7 bases; unmatched junction nucleotides: 11. CDR3 in DNA: TGTGCCAGCAGCACCGGGGGACAGGGGGCGAAGGGTGGCTACACCTTC. Translated, it gives CASSTGGQGAKGGYTF.

This clone was observed a few times. This CDR3 is also generated by other DNA sequences in the sample. CDR3 in DNA: TGCGCCAGCAGCTTGACGGGAGGACCCTACGAGCAGTACTTC. This encodes CASSLTGGPYEQYF. J is TRBJ2-7 and V is TRBV5-1; 7 bases are a match to TRBD2. CDR1 and CDR2 (germline): SGHRS, YFSETQ. V gave up 1 base and J gave up 2 bases; unmatched junction bases: 3. The CDR3 is made up of 14 amino acids.

V and J are TRBV28 and TRBJ1-2, with TRBD1 matching over 7 bases. Germline V CDR1 and CDR2: MDHEN, SYDVKM. CDR3 length: 15 residues. Trimming cost V 6 bases and J 0 bases; bases outside gene matches: 7. For the CDR3, the DNA is TGTGCCAGCAGCTCGGACAGGAGAGCTAACTATGGCTACACCTTC. This sequence encodes CASSSDRRANYGYTF.

J is TRBJ1-6 and V is TRBV28, with D tentatively TRBD1 (6 bases). CDR3 length: 13 residues. V lost 6 bases to trimming and J lost 10 bases, with 13 bases between them. Per germline, CDR1 MDHEN and CDR2 SYDVKM. The CDR3 DNA reads as TGTGCCAGCAGCCAGCCCGGGACATCACCCCTCCACTTT. Amino acids: CASSQPGTSPLHF.

This clone showed up many times. Distinct nucleotide sequences in the sample also encode this CDR3. DNA of the CDR3: TGTGCCAGCAGCGTAGGGCAGGGCGATAATTCACCCCTCCACTTT. Protein sequence: CASSVGQGDNSPLHF. J is TRBJ1-6 and V is TRBV9; D may be TRBD1 (5 bases). CDR1 is SGDLS and CDR2 is YYNGEE in the germline V gene. V dropped 0 bases and J dropped 5 bases, with 9 bases sitting between them. The CDR3 length is 15 residues.

The gene calls are TRBV6-2 or TRBV6-3 and TRBJ1-5; 7 positions match TRBD1. Germline CDR1 reads MNHEY; CDR2 reads SVGEGT. The CDR3 totals 14 residues. With 2 bases clipped from V and 6 bases from J, the junction kept 4 bases outside the gene matches. Here the CDR3 DNA reads TGTGCCAGCAGTTACGGAGGGGGCAGTCAGCCCCAGCATTTT. It encodes CASSYGGGSQPQHF.

This chain uses TRBV2 with TRBJ2-3, with TRBD2 matching over 13 bases. The CDR3 has 20 residues. In germline, CDR1 is SNHLY, CDR2 FYNNEI. The V and J ends lost 4 bases and 2 bases, in that order; junction bases with no gene match: 15. CDR3 residues: CASSGMRTGTSGTTTDTQYF. CDR3 nucleotide sequence: TGTGCCAGCAGTGGAATGAGAACGGGGACTAGCGGGACTACCACAGATACGCAGTATTTT.

The V and J genes are TRBV7-9 and TRBJ1-1; 7 bases are shared with TRBD1. V shed 1 base and J 2 bases; nucleotides not matched to a gene: 1. The CDR3 has 14 residues. Germline CDR1 reads SEHNR; CDR2 reads FQNEAQ (reference sequence). In nucleotides, the CDR3 is TGTGCCAGCAGCTTAGACAGGGGTAACACTGAAGCTTTCTTT. The encoded protein is CASSLDRGNTEAFF.

V gene TRBV5-1 combines with J gene TRBJ2-7; 7 positions agree with TRBD1. This CDR3 is built from 14 residues. V gave up 4 bases and J gave up 3 bases; unmatched junction bases: 7. Germline values: CDR1 SGHRS, CDR2 YFSETQ. CDR3 sequence: CASSLQGYGYEQYF. For the CDR3, the DNA is TGCGCCAGCAGCCTACAGGGGTACGGCTACGAGCAGTACTTC.

V and J are TRBV6-5 and TRBJ1-1; 10 nucleotides align to TRBD1. This CDR3 is built from 15 residues. V lost 11 bases, J lost 0 bases, and 9 bases stayed unmatched. Germline V CDR1 and CDR2: MNHEY, SVGAGI. CDR3 in amino acids: CAGLGTGAMNTEAFF. CDR3 DNA: TGTGCCGGCCTAGGGACAGGGGCGATGAACACTGAAGCTTTCTTT.

The CDR3 DNA reads as TGTGCCACCAGTGGGAGCGGGAACCAAGAGACCCAGTACTTC. Translating gives CATSGSGNQETQYF. The chain couples TRBV24-1 to TRBJ2-5; 7 positions agree with TRBD2. The ends lost 5 bases at V and 0 bases at J; junction bases unmatched: 2. The CDR3 contains 14 residues. CDR1 and CDR2 (germline): KGHDR, SFDVKD.

The chain carries TRBV11-2 and TRBJ2-1; 7 positions match TRBD1. CDR1 and CDR2 from the germline V gene are SGHAT and FQNNGV. The CDR3 spans 15 residues. With V trimmed by 4 bases and J by 6 bases, 9 bases remained unmatched. The CDR3 reads CASSSTGTESNEQFF. CDR3 DNA sequence: TGTGCCAGCAGCTCCACCGGGACAGAATCCAATGAGCAGTTCTTC.

This chain links TRBV18 with TRBJ1-4; 7 nucleotides agree with TRBD1. The V gene's germline CDR1 is KGHSH and CDR2 LQKENI. The CDR3 length is 15 residues. V lost 5 bases, J lost 8 bases, and 11 bases stayed unmatched. The CDR3 reads CASSRGRQGTEKLFF. For the CDR3, the DNA is TGTGCCAGCTCAAGGGGGAGACAGGGCACCGAAAAACTGTTTTTT.